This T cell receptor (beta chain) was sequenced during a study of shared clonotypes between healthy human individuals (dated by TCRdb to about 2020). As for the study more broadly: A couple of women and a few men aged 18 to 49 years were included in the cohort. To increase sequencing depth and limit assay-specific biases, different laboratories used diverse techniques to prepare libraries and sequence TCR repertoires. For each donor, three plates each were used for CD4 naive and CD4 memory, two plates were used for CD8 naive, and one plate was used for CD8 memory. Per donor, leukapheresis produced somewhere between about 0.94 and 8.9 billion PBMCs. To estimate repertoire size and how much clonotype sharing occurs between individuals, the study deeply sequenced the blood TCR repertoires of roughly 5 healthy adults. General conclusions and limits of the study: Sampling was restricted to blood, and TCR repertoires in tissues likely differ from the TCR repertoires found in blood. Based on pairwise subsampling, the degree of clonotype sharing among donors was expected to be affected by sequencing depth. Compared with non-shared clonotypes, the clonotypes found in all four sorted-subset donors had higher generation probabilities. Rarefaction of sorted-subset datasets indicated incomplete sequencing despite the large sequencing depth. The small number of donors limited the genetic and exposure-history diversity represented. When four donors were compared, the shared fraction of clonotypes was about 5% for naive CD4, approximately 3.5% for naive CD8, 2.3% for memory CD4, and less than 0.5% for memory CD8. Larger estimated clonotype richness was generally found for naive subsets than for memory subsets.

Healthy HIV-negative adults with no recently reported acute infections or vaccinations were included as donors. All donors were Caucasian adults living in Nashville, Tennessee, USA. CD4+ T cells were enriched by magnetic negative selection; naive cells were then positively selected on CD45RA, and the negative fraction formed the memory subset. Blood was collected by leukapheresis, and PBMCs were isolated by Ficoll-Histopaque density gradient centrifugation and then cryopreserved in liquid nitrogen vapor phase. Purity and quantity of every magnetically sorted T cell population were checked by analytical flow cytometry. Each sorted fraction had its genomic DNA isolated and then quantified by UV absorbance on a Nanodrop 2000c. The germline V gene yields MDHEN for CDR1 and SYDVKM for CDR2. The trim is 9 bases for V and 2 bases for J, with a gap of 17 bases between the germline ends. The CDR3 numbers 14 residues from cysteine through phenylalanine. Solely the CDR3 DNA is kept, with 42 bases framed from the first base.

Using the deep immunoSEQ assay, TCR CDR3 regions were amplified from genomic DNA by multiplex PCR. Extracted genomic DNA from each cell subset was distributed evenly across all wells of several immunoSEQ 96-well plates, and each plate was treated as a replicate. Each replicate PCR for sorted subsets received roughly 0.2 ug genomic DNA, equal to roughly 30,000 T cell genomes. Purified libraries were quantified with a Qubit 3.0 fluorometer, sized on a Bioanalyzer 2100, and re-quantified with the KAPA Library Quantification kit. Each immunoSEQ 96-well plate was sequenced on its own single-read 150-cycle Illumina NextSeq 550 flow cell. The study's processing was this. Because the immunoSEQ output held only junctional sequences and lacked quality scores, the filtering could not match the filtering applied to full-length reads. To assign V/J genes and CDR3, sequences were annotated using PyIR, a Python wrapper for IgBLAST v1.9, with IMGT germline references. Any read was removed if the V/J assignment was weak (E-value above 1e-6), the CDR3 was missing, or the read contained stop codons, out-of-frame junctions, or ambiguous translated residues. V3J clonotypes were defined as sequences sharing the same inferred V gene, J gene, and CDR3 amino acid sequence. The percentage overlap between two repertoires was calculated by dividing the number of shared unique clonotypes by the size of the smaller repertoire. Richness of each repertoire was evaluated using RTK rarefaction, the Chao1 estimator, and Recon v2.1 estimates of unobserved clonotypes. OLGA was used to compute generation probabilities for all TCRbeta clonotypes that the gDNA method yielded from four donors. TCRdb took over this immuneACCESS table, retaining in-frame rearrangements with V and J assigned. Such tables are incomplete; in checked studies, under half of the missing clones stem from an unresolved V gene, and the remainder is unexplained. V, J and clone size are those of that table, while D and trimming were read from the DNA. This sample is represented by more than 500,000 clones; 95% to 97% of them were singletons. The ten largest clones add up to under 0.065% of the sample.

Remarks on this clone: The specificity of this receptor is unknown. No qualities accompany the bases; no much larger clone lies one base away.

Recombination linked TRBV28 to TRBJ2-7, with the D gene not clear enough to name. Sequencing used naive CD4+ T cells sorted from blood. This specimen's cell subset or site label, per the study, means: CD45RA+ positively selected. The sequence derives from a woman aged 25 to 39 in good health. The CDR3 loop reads CARYLFVYPYEQYF. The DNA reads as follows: TGTGCCAGATATCTTTTCGTCTATCCCTACGAGCAGTACTTC.